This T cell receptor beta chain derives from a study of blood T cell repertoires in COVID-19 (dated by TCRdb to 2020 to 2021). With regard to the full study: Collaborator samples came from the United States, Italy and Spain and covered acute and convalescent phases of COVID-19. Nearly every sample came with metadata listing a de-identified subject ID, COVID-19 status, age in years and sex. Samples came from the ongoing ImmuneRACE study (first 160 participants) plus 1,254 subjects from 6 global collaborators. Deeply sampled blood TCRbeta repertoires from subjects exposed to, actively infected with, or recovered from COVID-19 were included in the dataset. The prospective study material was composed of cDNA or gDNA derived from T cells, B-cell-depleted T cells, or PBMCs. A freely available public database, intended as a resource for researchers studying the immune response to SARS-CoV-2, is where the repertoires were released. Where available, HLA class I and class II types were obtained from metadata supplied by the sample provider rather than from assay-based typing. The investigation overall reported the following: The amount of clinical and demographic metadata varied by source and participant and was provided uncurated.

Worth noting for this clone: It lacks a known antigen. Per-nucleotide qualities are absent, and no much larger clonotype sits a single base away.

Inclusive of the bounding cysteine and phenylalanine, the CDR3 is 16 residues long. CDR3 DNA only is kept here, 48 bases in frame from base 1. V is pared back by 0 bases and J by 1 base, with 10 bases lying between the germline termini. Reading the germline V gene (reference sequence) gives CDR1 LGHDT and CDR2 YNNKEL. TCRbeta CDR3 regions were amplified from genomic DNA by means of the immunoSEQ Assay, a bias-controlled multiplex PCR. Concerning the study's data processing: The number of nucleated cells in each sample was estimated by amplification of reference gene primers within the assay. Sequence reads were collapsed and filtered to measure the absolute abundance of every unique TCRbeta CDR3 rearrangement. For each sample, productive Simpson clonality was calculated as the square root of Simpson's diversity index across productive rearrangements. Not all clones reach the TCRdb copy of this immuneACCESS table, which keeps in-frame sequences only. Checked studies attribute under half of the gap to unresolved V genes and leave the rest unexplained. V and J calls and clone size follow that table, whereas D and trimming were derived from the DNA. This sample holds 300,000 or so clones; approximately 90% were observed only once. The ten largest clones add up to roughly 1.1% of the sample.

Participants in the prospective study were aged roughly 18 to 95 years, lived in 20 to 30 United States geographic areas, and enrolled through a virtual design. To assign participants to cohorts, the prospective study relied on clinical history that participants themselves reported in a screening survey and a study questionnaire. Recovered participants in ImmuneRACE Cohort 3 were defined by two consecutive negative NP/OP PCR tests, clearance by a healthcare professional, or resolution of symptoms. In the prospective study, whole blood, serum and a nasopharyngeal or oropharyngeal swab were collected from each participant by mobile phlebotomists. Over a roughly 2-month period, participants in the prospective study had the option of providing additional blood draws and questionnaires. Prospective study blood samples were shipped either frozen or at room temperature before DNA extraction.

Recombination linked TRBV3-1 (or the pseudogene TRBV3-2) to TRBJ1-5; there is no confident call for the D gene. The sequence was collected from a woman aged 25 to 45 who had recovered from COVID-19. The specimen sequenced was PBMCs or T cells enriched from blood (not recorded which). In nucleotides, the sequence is TGTGCCAGCAGCCAAGAAGGAGGGAGGAGCAATCAGCCCCAGCATTTT. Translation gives CASSQEGGRSNQPQHF.